These 29 T cell receptor beta chains were all obtained from the same sample, sequenced in a study of beta chain features in type 1 diabetes. These receptors' targets are unknown. Sequencing targeted expressed TCRB transcripts, as all isolated RNA had been reverse transcribed. Clones were read by immunoSEQ multiplex PCR, and TCRdb kept only the in-frame ones, dropping some. This table has some 48,000 clones, 35% to 55% appearing once. General study findings and limits: Significant though moderate, a shortening of TCRB CDR3s appeared in all four CD4+ subsets of Type 1 diabetes patients.

The sequencing input was stem cell memory CD4+ T cells from blood. These receptor sequences come from a man aged 25-45 years with type 1 diabetes.

This clone has just one count. The J gene is TRBJ1-3, the V gene TRBV18; TRBD1 aligns across 8 bases. With V trimmed by 3 bases and J by 0 bases, 7 bases remained unmatched. The germline V gene has CDR1 KGHSH and CDR2 LQKENI. The CDR3 is 17 residues long. CDR3 protein: CASSPRQGFASGNTIYF. The CDR3, as DNA: TGTGCCAGCTCACCTCGACAGGGGTTTGCCTCTGGAAACACCATATATTTT.

This clone was seen a handful of times. V is TRBV4-2 and J is TRBJ1-5, with 8 bases identical to TRBD1. Germline assignment: CDR1 LGHNA and CDR2 YNFKEQ. The CDR3 contains 14 residues. Germline trimming cut 3 bases from V and 8 bases from J; bases unmatched to any gene: 6. The CDR3 sequence: CASSQSRGREPQHF. CDR3 DNA sequence: TGTGCCAGCAGCCAGAGCAGGGGGCGGGAGCCCCAGCATTTT.

This clone was seen a few times. The V and J genes are TRBV20-1 and TRBJ2-7; D is unresolved. This CDR3 comprises 11 residues. Trimming removed 6 bases at V and 6 bases at J, with 12 bases between. The germline CDR1 and CDR2 sequences are DFQATT and SNEGSKA (reference sequence). In nucleotides, the CDR3 is TGCAGTGCGCTACTGCACTTCGAGCAGTACTTC. This encodes CSALLHFEQYF.

In this sample, this clone turned up a few times. DNA for the CDR3: TGTGCCAGCAGCCTAGAGGGACTTCATTCAGATACGCAGTATTTT. Translation: CASSLEGLHSDTQYF. This chain joins TRBV9 and TRBJ2-3, with D possibly being TRBD2 (6 bases). There are 15 residues in the CDR3. The germline V and J ends were trimmed by 4 bases and 4 bases, with 16 bases remaining between them. Germline CDR1 reads SGDLS; CDR2 reads YYNGEE.

The gene calls are TRBV18 and TRBJ1-1, with TRBD1 as a possible D gene (5 bases). This CDR3 comprises 19 residues. CDR1 and CDR2 (germline): KGHSH, LQKENI. V shed 2 bases and J shed 4 bases, with 26 bases lying between them. CDR3 region: CASSPNLKGSGAGFTEAFF. The CDR3 DNA follows: TGTGCCAGCTCACCAAATTTAAAGGGGTCTGGGGCTGGATTCACTGAAGCTTTCTTT. Variable domain in full (rest from reference TRBV18 and TRBJ1-1): NAGVMQNPRHLVRRRGQEARLRCSPMKGHSHVYWYRQLPEEGLKFMVYLQKENIIDESGMPKERFSAEFPKEGPSILRIQQVVRGDSAAYFCASSPNLKGSGAGFTEAFFGQGTRLTVV.

The V and J genes are TRBV2 and TRBJ1-2, with TRBD1 matching over 7 bases. V trimming: 11 bases; J trimming: 4 bases; junction bases outside the gene matches: 4. The CDR3 has 11 residues. Germline V gives CDR1 SNHLY, CDR2 FYNNEI. CDR3 protein: CAGPGGYGYTF. The CDR3 coding sequence is TGTGCCGGACCAGGGGGCTATGGCTACACCTTC.

This chain joins TRBV7-6 and TRBJ1-5; D gene uncertain. The CDR3 has 15 residues. V dropped 0 bases and J dropped 2 bases, with 8 bases sitting between them. Germline CDR1 and CDR2: SGHVS and FNYEAQ. The CDR3, as DNA: TGTGCCAGCAGCTTAGCCGAGGGTGGCAATCAGCCCCAGCATTTT. The encoded protein is CASSLAEGGNQPQHF.

This rearrangement joins TRBV7-2 to TRBJ2-7; D ambiguous. Germline V gene sequence: CDR1 SGHTA, CDR2 FQGNSA. CDR3 length: 14 amino acids. With 0 bases removed from V and 0 bases from J, the gap between germline ends came to 6 bases. The CDR3 region is CASSLATSSYEQYF. The CDR3 region has the DNA TGTGCCAGCAGCTTAGCGACAAGCTCCTACGAGCAGTACTTC.

This chain links TRBV4-1 with TRBJ2-1; a weak D match, TRBD2 (6 bases). Trimming left V 1 base short and J 6 bases short, with 16 bases between. Germline CDR1 and CDR2: MGHRA and YSYEKL. This CDR3 is 16 amino acids long. The CDR3 coding sequence is TGCGCCAGCAGCCAAGTCCCGGTAGCGGACTCCAATGAGCAGTTCTTC. Amino acid sequence: CASSQVPVADSNEQFF.

In its sample, this clone was seen a few times. V gene TRBV28 combines with J gene TRBJ2-7; TRBD2 is a possible D gene (5 bases). Germline V lookup: CDR1 MDHEN, CDR2 SYDVKM. This CDR3 comprises 15 residues. The V gene lost 1 base and the J gene lost 5 bases, with 15 bases spanning the gap. The chain's CDR3 is CASSLSGSRRNEQYF. Here the CDR3 DNA reads TGTGCCAGCAGTTTATCGGGGTCGCGGAGGAACGAGCAGTACTTC.

This clone has more than one count but fewer than ten. The chain carries TRBV21-1 and TRBJ1-1. TRBV21-1 counts as a pseudogene. This CDR3 contains 13 residues. The CDR3 spells CASIRGCETEAFF. In nucleotides, the CDR3 is TGTGCCAGCATTCGAGGCTGTGAAACTGAAGCTTTCTTT.

The rearrangement links TRBV6-5 to TRBJ2-1; D is perhaps TRBD2 (6 bases). Trimming stripped 2 bases from V and 3 bases from J, with 11 bases between. Germline V gene lookup returns CDR1 MNHEY and CDR2 SVGAGI. This CDR3 comprises 15 residues. The CDR3 sequence: CASSYGRPGYNEQFF. The CDR3 DNA follows: TGTGCCAGCAGTTACGGGAGGCCCGGCTACAATGAGCAGTTCTTC.

The chain is built from TRBV6-6 and TRBJ2-5; D might be TRBD1 (6 bases). The germline V gene encodes CDR1 MNHNY and CDR2 SVGAGI (reference sequence). V lost 4 bases and J 5 bases, leaving 17 bases between the germline ends. The CDR3 is 15 residues long. CDR3 in DNA: TGTGCCAGCAGTTGGGGGCCGGGCCCGCTCGAGACCCAGTACTTC. This translates into CASSWGPGPLETQYF.

V gene TRBV4-2 combines with J gene TRBJ1-1; D possibly corresponds to TRBD1 (5 bases). Looked up from germline, CDR1 is LGHNA and CDR2 is YNFKEQ. Trimming shortened V by 5 bases and J by 1 base, and 8 bases separated the two germline ends. This CDR3 comprises 13 residues. The CDR3 loop reads CASSTGPNTEAFF. For the CDR3, the DNA is TGTGCCAGCAGCACAGGACCGAACACTGAAGCTTTCTTT.

In DNA, the CDR3 is TGTGCCAGCAGGGGGACAGGGACCTACGAGCAGTACTTC. Translated, it gives CASRGTGTYEQYF. This chain connects TRBV2 to TRBJ2-7; TRBD1 matches 9 bases. Germline values: CDR1 SNHLY, CDR2 FYNNEI. This CDR3 has 13 amino acids. The junction had 2 bases not matched to a gene; V was cut back by 6 bases and J by 2 bases.

This clone has only a few counts. The chain has TRBV19 and TRBJ2-2; possible D gene TRBD1, 7 bases. This CDR3 has 17 residues. Germline V gene sequence: CDR1 LNHDA, CDR2 SQIVND (reference sequence). V lost 8 bases, J lost 3 bases, and 22 bases lay in between. The CDR3 reads CASRPPFDRDYTGELFF. The CDR3 DNA follows: TGTGCCAGTCGCCCCCCATTCGACAGGGACTACACCGGGGAGCTGTTTTTT.

The chain couples TRBV28 to TRBJ2-3; TRBD2 is a possible D gene (7 bases). Trimming took 10 bases from V and 0 from J, leaving 17 bases between them. This CDR3 comprises 15 residues. CDR1 MDHEN and CDR2 SYDVKM come from the germline V gene. CDR3: CATGEGGTSTDTQYF. The CDR3 region has the DNA TGTGCCACCGGGGAGGGGGGAACTAGCACAGATACGCAGTATTTT. Full variable domain (missing parts from reference TRBV28 and TRBJ2-3): DVKVTQSSRYLVKRTGEKVFLECVQDMDHENMFWYRQDPGLGLRLIYFSYDVKMKEKGDIPEGYSVSREKKERFSLILESASTNQTSMYLCATGEGGTSTDTQYFGPGTRLTVL.

J is TRBJ2-3 and V is TRBV5-1; 7 nucleotides match TRBD2. Germline CDR1 is SGHRS and CDR2 is YFSETQ. The V segment lost 2 bases and the J segment 0 bases; nucleotides outside the gene matches: 0. CDR3 length equals 14 residues. CDR3 sequence reads: CASSLAGSTDTQYF. The CDR3 DNA follows: TGCGCCAGCAGCTTAGCGGGAAGCACAGATACGCAGTATTTT.

The V call is TRBV9, the J call TRBJ2-1; D remains ambiguous. V was trimmed by 0 bases and J by 6 bases, leaving 7 bases between them. CDR1 and CDR2 from the germline V gene are SGDLS and YYNGEE. The CDR3 has 13 residues. The CDR3 bases are TGTGCCAGCAGCGTAGGACTCCCCAATGAGCAGTTCTTC. Its protein product is CASSVGLPNEQFF.

The rearrangement joins TRBV5-1 to TRBJ2-7, with a possible D match to TRBD1 (6 bases). CDR1 is SGHRS and CDR2 is YFSETQ in the germline V gene. This CDR3 is built from 14 residues. Trimming took off 2 bases at V and 1 base at J, with 10 bases between the two ends. CDR3 sequence reads: CASSFWQGSYEQYF. The CDR3 DNA reads TGCGCCAGCAGCTTTTGGCAGGGGTCCTACGAGCAGTACTTC.

The chain couples TRBV28 to TRBJ2-7; D is ambiguous. V was pared by 7 bases and J by 6 bases, with 19 bases between. The germline CDR1 and CDR2 sequences are MDHEN and SYDVKM. CDR3 length: 14 residues. The CDR3 region is CASTPMGSSLEQYF. In DNA, the CDR3 is TGTGCCAGCACCCCTATGGGCAGTTCACTCGAGCAGTACTTC.

This clone was found a few times. The chain carries TRBV6-1 and TRBJ2-5; 7 bases align to TRBD2. Germline CDR1 reads MNHNS; CDR2 reads SASEGT. The CDR3 is 15 residues long. V shed 2 bases, J shed 4 bases, and the junction held 7 bases outside the gene matches. CDR3 sequence reads: CASSEISAGRETQYF. The CDR3 region has the DNA TGTGCCAGCAGTGAAATTTCAGCGGGACGAGAGACCCAGTACTTC.

This chain joins TRBV5-8 and TRBJ2-3; 11 nucleotides agree with TRBD2. Germline trimming cut 4 bases from V and 7 bases from J; bases unmatched to any gene: 8. The CDR3 runs 15 residues. Germline CDR1 reads SGHTS; CDR2 reads YDEGEE. CDR3 in DNA: TGTGCCAGCAGCCGGGGGACTAGCGGAGGGAATACGCAGTATTTT. Its protein product is CASSRGTSGGNTQYF. The full variable domain, its missing parts supplied by reference TRBV5-8 and TRBJ2-3, is EAGVTQSPTHLIKTRGQQATLRCSPISGHTSVYWYQQALGLGLQFLLWYDEGEERNRGNFPPRFSGRQFPNYSSELNVNALELEDSALYLCASSRGTSGGNTQYFGPGTRLTVL.

The rearrangement uses TRBV7-9 and TRBJ2-3, with TRBD1 matching 11 bases. The CDR3 loop spans 16 amino acids. CDR1 is SEHNR and CDR2 is FQNEAQ in the germline V gene (reference sequence). V lost 8 bases and J lost 3; bases outside the gene matches: 10. The CDR3 reads CASPGDRGDDTDTQYF. CDR3 coding DNA: TGTGCCAGCCCGGGGGACAGGGGGGATGATACAGATACGCAGTATTTT.

This chain connects TRBV30 to TRBJ1-2; 9 bases agree with TRBD1. CDR1 and CDR2 from the germline V gene are GTSNPN and SVGIG (reference sequence). CDR3 size: 14 residues. V was pared by 0 bases and J by 8 bases, with 7 bases of the junction left unmatched. The CDR3 nucleotides are TGTGCCTGGAGTGTTCTACAGGGGGCTACAGGCTACACCTTC. Translated, it gives CAWSVLQGATGYTF.

The genes are TRBV7-9 and TRBJ2-7; TRBD1 matches at 12 bases. CDR1 is SEHNR, CDR2 FQNEAQ, per germline (reference sequence). The CDR3 has 15 amino acids. Trimming removed 5 bases from V and 6 bases from J; junction bases left unmatched: 8. CDR3 coding DNA: TGTGCCAGCAGCCCACCGGGACAGGGGGCGTCCGAGCAGTACTTC. Its protein product is CASSPPGQGASEQYF.

The chain joins TRBV27 to TRBJ2-7, with 10 bases matching TRBD2. The CDR3 runs to 19 residues. J was trimmed by 3 bases and V by 10 bases; bases with no gene match: 24. The germline V gene has CDR1 MNHEY and CDR2 SMNVEV (reference sequence). The CDR3 nucleotides are TGTGCCATACCGTTGCTCGGGACTAGCGCTTCTCAGCGGGTCTACGAGCAGTACTTC. Protein sequence: CAIPLLGTSASQRVYEQYF.

The genes are TRBV10-3 and TRBJ2-3; D ambiguous. The germline V gene has CDR1 ENHRY and CDR2 SYGVKD. The CDR3 runs 13 residues. Trimming cost V 3 bases and J 0 bases, with 4 bases left between them. CDR3 protein: CAISDRSTDTQYF. Here the CDR3 DNA reads TGTGCCATCAGTGACCGGAGCACAGATACGCAGTATTTT.

This clone was detected a few times. The V gene is TRBV27, the J gene TRBJ2-5; 9 nucleotides match TRBD2. This CDR3 is built from 13 residues. CDR1 is MNHEY, CDR2 SMNVEV, per germline (reference sequence). Trimming removed 8 bases from V and 5 bases from J; junction bases left unmatched: 6. CDR3 region: CASGSGRSETQYF. The CDR3 region has the DNA TGTGCCAGCGGTAGCGGGAGAAGCGAGACCCAGTACTTC.